This is a list of T cell receptor beta chains from one sample in a study of CD8 T cells in Susac syndrome. One entry per CDR3 protein results from TCRdb running MiXCR on the immunoSEQ multiplex PCR reads. This table holds 140,000 to 150,000 distinct CDR3 sequences, 85% to 95% found once. The sequenced material came from CD4+ T cells from PBMCs. All receptors come from a human donor with multiple sclerosis. The CDR3 runs from the conserved cysteine through the conserved F or W. A D gene is named only where the DNA matches it firmly. Rows may omit the clone size; those that give it use once, few, many or a size class.

CDR3 DNA: TGCGCCAGCAGCCCAGAAGCGGGAGGGCCCCCCGGGCAGTTCTTC
CDR3 protein: CASSPEAGGPPGQFF
D gene: TRBD2
clone size: .
J gene: TRBJ2-1
V gene: TRBV5-1

CDR3 DNA: TGTGCCAGCAGTTTACAGGAAACCGGGGCCAACGTCCTGACTTTC
CDR3 protein: CASSLQETGANVLTF
D gene: .
clone size: .
J gene: TRBJ2-6
V gene: TRBV12-3/TRBV12-4

CDR3 DNA: TGCAGCGTTGGGGGAAGTGGGGTGTATGATACCTACAATGAGCAGTTCTTC
CDR3 protein: CSVGGSGVYDTYNEQFF
D gene: .
clone size: .
J gene: TRBJ2-1
V gene: TRBV29-1

CDR3 DNA: TGCAGTGCTAGACGGCGGGGGAGCACAGATACGCAGTATTTT
CDR3 protein: CSARRRGSTDTQYF
D gene: TRBD2
clone size: .
J gene: TRBJ2-3
V gene: TRBV20-1

CDR3 DNA: TGTGCCTGGAGTGTGGTAGCAGGCGAAAACATTCAGTACTTC
CDR3 protein: CAWSVVAGENIQYF
D gene: .
clone size: .
J gene: TRBJ2-4
V gene: TRBV30

CDR3 DNA: TGTGCCAGCAGCCAAGCCTCGGGGGCCAGGTACGAGCAGTACTTC
CDR3 protein: CASSQASGARYEQYF
D gene: .
clone size: .
J gene: TRBJ2-7
V gene: TRBV3-1

CDR3 DNA: TGTGCCTGGAGTGTACGGCAGCAGCGTGGCTACACCTTC
CDR3 protein: CAWSVRQQRGYTF
D gene: .
clone size: .
J gene: TRBJ1-2
V gene: TRBV30

CDR3 DNA: TGCAGCGTTGAGGACCCCTGGAGGAACACTGAAGCTTTCTTT
CDR3 protein: CSVEDPWRNTEAFF
D gene: .
clone size: .
J gene: TRBJ1-1
V gene: TRBV29-1

CDR3 DNA: TGTGCCAGCGGGGGGACAGGGACAGATACGCAGTATTTT
CDR3 protein: CASGGTGTDTQYF
D gene: TRBD1
clone size: once
J gene: TRBJ2-3
V gene: TRBV6-6

CDR3 DNA: TGCCTGCTTCGGCAGGGAACTCCGAACACTGAAGCTTTCTTT
CDR3 protein: CLLRQGTPNTEAFF
D gene: .
clone size: .
J gene: TRBJ1-1
V gene: TRBV20-1

CDR3 DNA: TGTGCCAGCAGCTTGGGAGCGAATGAGCAGTTCTTC
CDR3 protein: CASSLGANEQFF
D gene: .
clone size: few
J gene: TRBJ2-1
V gene: TRBV7-9